This record covers a single T cell receptor (beta chain). Repertoires were generated with immunoSEQ multiplex PCR, while TCRdb's copy carries only in-frame clones and drops some. In the table there are hundreds of thousands of clones, roughly 90% of which are singletons. The sample belongs to a study of blood T cell repertoires in COVID-19. Study as a whole: There were acute and convalescent COVID-19 samples, and they came from the United States, Italy and Spain.

Per the germline V gene, CDR1 is MNHEY and CDR2 is SMNVEV (reference sequence). This CDR3 spans 13 amino acids. Unmatched junction bases numbered 3, after V lost 3 bases and J lost 5 bases. What was sequenced was peripheral blood. The chain carries TRBV27 and TRBJ2-5, with 7 nucleotides matching TRBD2. This receptor was identified in a man aged 18 to 30 with COVID-19, enrolled during active disease. This CDR3 reads CASSFQGGETQYF. CDR3 nucleotides: TGTGCCAGCAGTTTTCAGGGAGGGGAGACCCAGTACTTC.